The clone carrying this T cell receptor (beta chain) appeared a few times. Its specificity is unknown. CD4+CD45RO+CD25- cells were isolated as memory CD4+ T cells. Using its own MiXCR run on the 5' RACE reads, TCRdb lists one record per CDR3 protein. The sample gives 35,000 to 50,000 distinct CDR3 sequences, 30% of which show up once; more than 3.5% is in the top ten. Study-level findings and limits: The larger-cohort validation was restricted to a single TCR beta V-J rearrangement rather than whole repertoires.

The CDR3 spans 14 residues. V was trimmed by 3 bases and J by 5 bases, leaving 13 bases between them. CDR1 and CDR2 (germline): MNHEY, SVGEGT. The chain couples TRBV6-2 or TRBV6-3 to TRBJ2-5; D is ambiguous. Material for sequencing was tumor-infiltrating memory CD4+ T cells sorted from the breast tumor. Subset: memory CD4+ T cells, CD4+CD45RO+CD25-. The clonotype comes from a female donor with breast cancer. The chain's CDR3 is CASSYNPSMETQYF. The CDR3 DNA reads TGTGCCAGCAGTTATAACCCCTCTATGGAGACCCAGTACTTC.